Below, 12 T cell receptor beta chains from the same sample are listed, as sequenced in a study of PD-1 blockade in classical Hodgkin lymphoma. The table came from immunoSEQ multiplex PCR; TCRdb's copy has only in-frame clones and leaves some out. The sample has about 7,000 clones, about 83% seen once. Each patient relapsed following autologous stem cell transplantation, and prior brentuximab vedotin exposure differed. The source material was peripheral blood mononuclear cells (PBMCs), sampled at baseline. The origin of the receptors is a human donor with classical Hodgkin lymphoma.

This chain joins TRBV27 and TRBJ2-1; the D is unclear. The CDR3 runs to 14 residues. Looked up from germline, CDR1 is MNHEY and CDR2 is SMNVEV (reference sequence). Trimming shortened V by 3 bases and J by 2 bases, and 8 bases separated the two germline ends. The DNA for the CDR3 is TGTGCCAGCAGTTTTCCCAGCCCCTACAATGAGCAGTTCTTC. This encodes CASSFPSPYNEQFF.

This clone appeared once. J is TRBJ1-1 and V is TRBV5-6; D is possibly TRBD1 (5 bases). CDR1 and CDR2 from the germline V gene are SGHDT and YYEEEE. The V end lost 2 bases, the J end lost 5 bases, and 13 bases lay between the germline ends. The CDR3 is 14 amino acids. The CDR3: CASSFGPEGTEAFF. The CDR3 bases are TGTGCCAGCAGCTTCGGGCCAGAGGGGACTGAAGCTTTCTTT.

The rearrangement uses TRBV4-1 and TRBJ2-5, with 10 bases fitting TRBD2. The CDR3 totals 15 residues. Germline-derived CDR1 and CDR2 are MGHRA and YSYEKL. The J segment lost 3 bases and the V segment lost 4 bases, leaving 5 bases of the junction unmatched. The CDR3 sequence: CASSPTSGRKETQYF. For the CDR3, the DNA is TGCGCCAGCAGCCCGACTAGCGGGCGAAAAGAGACCCAGTACTTC.

The V call is TRBV27, the J call TRBJ2-1; TRBD1 matches at 7 bases. Germline CDR1 is MNHEY and CDR2 is SMNVEV (reference sequence). CDR3 size: 14 residues. V gave up 5 bases and J gave up 6 bases; unmatched junction bases: 7. CDR3 nucleotides: TGTGCCAGCAGTAATCGACAGGGCCTCAATGAGCAGTTCTTC. This gives the protein CASSNRQGLNEQFF.

J is TRBJ2-3 and V is TRBV20-1; D unclear. This CDR3 has 11 amino acids. Germline V CDR1 and CDR2: DFQATT, SNEGSKA (reference sequence). Trimming shortened V by 4 bases and J by 5 bases, and 7 bases separated the two germline ends. The CDR3 DNA reads TGCAGTGCTACACAGCAAGATACGCAGTATTTT. The encoded protein is CSATQQDTQYF.

The count of this clone is one. The gene calls are TRBV28 and TRBJ1-2; 11 bases are a match to TRBD1. CDR1 and CDR2 (germline): MDHEN, SYDVKM. After removal of 5 bases from V and 4 bases from J, the junction contained 9 bases not matched to a gene. The CDR3 spans 16 residues. The CDR3 sequence is CASSRRTGGFGYGYTF. The CDR3 DNA reads TGTGCCAGCAGTCGCCGGACAGGGGGCTTTGGCTATGGCTACACCTTC.

This chain uses TRBV10-1 with TRBJ2-1; 7 bases are a match to TRBD2. The trim removed 2 bases at V and 8 bases at J, leaving 9 bases unmatched. CDR3 length: 15 amino acids. Germline CDR1 WNHNN, CDR2 SYGVQD (reference sequence). The CDR3 is CASSEGPSGTYEQFF. CDR3 DNA: TGCGCCAGCAGTGAGGGCCCTAGCGGCACCTATGAGCAGTTCTTC.

The rearrangement joins TRBV2 to TRBJ1-3; no reliable D call. V lost 8 bases to trimming and J lost 4 bases, with 18 bases between them. Germline CDR1 and CDR2: SNHLY and FYNNEI. The CDR3 is made up of 15 amino acids. The chain's CDR3 is CASGTQLLLGNTIYF. CDR3 nucleotides: TGTGCCAGCGGAACACAGCTACTACTCGGAAACACCATATATTTT.

The V call is TRBV10-2, the J call TRBJ2-7; possible D gene TRBD1, 5 bases. Trimming shortened V by 5 bases and J by 3 bases, and 8 bases separated the two germline ends. The CDR3 is made up of 12 amino acids. Germline V gene sequence: CDR1 WSHSY, CDR2 SAAADI. CDR3 protein: CASSLGVYEQYF. The CDR3 DNA reads TGCGCCAGCAGTCTAGGGGTCTACGAGCAGTACTTC.

J is TRBJ2-3 and V is TRBV11-2, with D perhaps matching TRBD2 (5 bases). Per the germline V gene, CDR1 is SGHAT and CDR2 is FQNNGV. The CDR3 totals 15 residues. With 0 bases removed from V and 2 bases from J, the gap between germline ends came to 9 bases. CDR3 DNA sequence: TGTGCCAGCAGCTTAGAAGGAGGACCCACAGATACGCAGTATTTT. It translates to CASSLEGGPTDTQYF.

This clone was recorded once. The rearrangement uses TRBV19 and TRBJ2-6; D is possibly TRBD2 (6 bases). Per germline, CDR1 LNHDA and CDR2 SQIVND (reference sequence). The CDR3 extends over 16 amino acids. The V gene lost 5 bases and the J gene lost 1 base, with 12 bases spanning the gap. CDR3 nucleotide sequence: TGTGCCAGTAGTGGACCGGGACTTTCTGGGGCCAACGTCCTGACTTTC. This gives the protein CASSGPGLSGANVLTF.

The sample holds a few counts of this clone. The genes are TRBV6-5 and TRBJ2-1; 13 nucleotides align to TRBD2. The length of the CDR3 is 16 residues. Germline V lookup: CDR1 MNHEY, CDR2 SVGAGI. V shed 2 bases and J 8 bases; nucleotides not matched to a gene: 6. CDR3 sequence (DNA): TGTGCCAGCAGTTACAAGGGACTAGCGGGAATCCATGAGCAGTTCTTC. Protein sequence: CASSYKGLAGIHEQFF.